Listed here are 2 T cell receptor beta chains from one sample, sequenced in a study of T-cell reconstitution after alpha-beta-depleted transplantation in children. It was with unique molecular identifiers that the TCRbeta library was prepared. One entry per CDR3 protein results from TCRdb running MiXCR on the PCR reads. The sample has approximately 130,000 distinct CDR3 sequences; roughly 10% are singletons. The starting material was PBMCs, mostly from graft donor cells, obtained 180 days after TCRalphabeta/CD19-depleted stem cell transplant. The source is a girl under three years old who had a stem cell transplant for combined immunodeficiency, so the T cells may come from the graft donor.

This clonotype was detected a few times. This chain connects TRBV24-1 to TRBJ2-3, with 10 bases identical to TRBD1. V trimming: 9 bases; J trimming: 8 bases; junction bases outside the gene matches: 4. Germline CDR1 reads KGHDR; CDR2 reads SFDVKD. This CDR3 spans 12 amino acids. The CDR3 protein is CATGTGDSTQYF. CDR3 nucleotides: TGTGCCACCGGGACAGGGGATAGTACGCAGTATTTT.

This chain links TRBV5-6 with TRBJ2-1; TRBD1 aligns across 7 bases. The CDR3 loop spans 12 amino acids. J lost 9 bases, V lost 5 bases, and 5 bases had no gene match. Germline-derived CDR1 and CDR2 are SGHDT and YYEEEE. The CDR3 spells CASRSTGSEQFF. CDR3 nucleotide sequence: TGTGCCAGCAGATCGACAGGGAGTGAGCAGTTCTTC.